This TCR beta chain is from a study of cytomegalovirus exposure and HLA in healthy donors. Overall study results and limits: According to reports, the classifier identified cytomegalovirus status with high specificity and sensitivity. TRBV6-2, TRBV6-3 and some other V segments were excluded as indistinguishable.

Looked up from germline, CDR1 is MNHNS and CDR2 is SASEGT. V lost 3 bases and J 3 bases, leaving 8 bases between the germline ends. There are 14 residues in the CDR3. On this clone itself: Its antigen is unidentified.

PCR used 60 Vbeta primers and 13 Jbeta primers. The method was immunoSEQ multiplex PCR; TCRdb's version includes in-frame clones alone and lacks a portion of them. The sample has approximately 65,000 clones, around 68% seen once. The rearrangement links TRBV6-1 to TRBJ1-4; D is uncertain. The receptor's source is a man aged 35 to 55 in good health and CMV-seropositive. Sequencing input: PBMCs. In DNA form, the CDR3 reads TGTGCCAGCAGTGACCGGAGCCCTAATGAAAAACTGTTTTTT. Its protein product is CASSDRSPNEKLFF.